This T cell receptor (beta chain) is from a study of early stage breast cancer tumors. Study in general: Most invasive tumors, about 75% of the 16, were ER+/PR+/HER2-.

Measured with immunoSEQ multiplex PCR; TCRdb has only the in-frame clones, and not every one. The sample yields 35,000 to 45,000 clones, 74% seen once. Study outcomes and limitations: In about 90% of the 16 patients, blood comparison separated tumor from normal breast. Most shared enriched TCRB sequences were commonly generated ones.

Germline lookup yields CDR1 SGHAT and CDR2 FQDESV (reference sequence). V lost 5 bases to trimming and J lost 12 bases; unmatched junction nucleotides: 17. The CDR3 totals 18 residues. On this clone: The target antigen is unknown.

The source material was blood. The V and J genes are TRBV11-1 and TRBJ2-1; 15 bases map to TRBD2. The source is a person in their sixties or seventies with breast cancer. DNA for the CDR3: TGTGCCAGCAGCATTTCCGGGACTAGCGGGAGGTCTTCCTGGGGGCAGTTCTTC. Translation: CASSISGTSGRSSWGQFF.